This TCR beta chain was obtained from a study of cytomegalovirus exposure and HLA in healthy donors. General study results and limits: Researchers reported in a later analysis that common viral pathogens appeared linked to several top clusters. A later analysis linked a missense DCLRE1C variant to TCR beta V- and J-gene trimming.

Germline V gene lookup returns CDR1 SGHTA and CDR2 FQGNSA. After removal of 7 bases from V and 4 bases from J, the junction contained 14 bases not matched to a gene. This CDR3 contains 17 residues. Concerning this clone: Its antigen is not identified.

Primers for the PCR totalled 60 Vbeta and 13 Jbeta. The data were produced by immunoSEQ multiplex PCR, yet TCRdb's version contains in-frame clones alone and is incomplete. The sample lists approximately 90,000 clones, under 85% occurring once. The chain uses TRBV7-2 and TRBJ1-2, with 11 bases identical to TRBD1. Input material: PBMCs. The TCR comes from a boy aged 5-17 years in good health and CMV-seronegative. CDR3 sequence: CASNLRVGQGAGYGYTF. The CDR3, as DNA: TGTGCCAGCAACTTGAGAGTAGGACAGGGGGCTGGCTATGGCTACACCTTC.